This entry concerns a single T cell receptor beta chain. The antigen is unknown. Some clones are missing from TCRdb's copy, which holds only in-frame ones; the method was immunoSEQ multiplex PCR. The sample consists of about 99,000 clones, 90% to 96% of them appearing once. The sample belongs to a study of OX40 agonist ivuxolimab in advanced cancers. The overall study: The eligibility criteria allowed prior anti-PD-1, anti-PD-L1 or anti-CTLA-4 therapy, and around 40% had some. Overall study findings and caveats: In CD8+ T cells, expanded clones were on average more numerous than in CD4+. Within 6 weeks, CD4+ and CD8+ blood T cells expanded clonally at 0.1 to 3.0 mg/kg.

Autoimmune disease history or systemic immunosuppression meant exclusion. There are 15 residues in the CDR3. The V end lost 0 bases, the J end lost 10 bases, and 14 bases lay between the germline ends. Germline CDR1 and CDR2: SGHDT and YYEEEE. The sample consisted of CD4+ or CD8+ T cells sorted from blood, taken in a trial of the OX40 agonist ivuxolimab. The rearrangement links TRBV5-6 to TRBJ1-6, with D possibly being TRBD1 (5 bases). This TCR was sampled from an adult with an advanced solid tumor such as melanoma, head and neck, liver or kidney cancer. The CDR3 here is CASSLGNRKGSPLHF. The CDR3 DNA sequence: TGTGCCAGCAGCTTGGGTAACAGGAAGGGCTCACCCCTCCACTTT.